The 4 T cell receptor beta chains given below trace back to one sample, sequenced in a study of CD8+CD57+ T cells in acquired aplastic anemia. Profiles of TCR beta VDJ and CDR3 were generated from a genomic DNA template. TCRdb processed the reads anew with MiXCR; each CDR3 protein has one entry. The data hold roughly 130,000 distinct CDR3 sequences, with around 48% observed a single time. The source material was sorted CD4+, CD8+, or CD8+CD57+ T cells (not recorded which) from PBMCs. The receptors come from a human donor in good health, serving as a control.

Turning to this clonotype: This clone may be a read error of a much larger clone one base away. The genes are TRBV6-1 and TRBJ1-1, with no clear D. V lost 5 bases and J lost 5, with 18 bases in between. CDR1 and CDR2 from the germline V gene are MNHNS and SASEGT. The CDR3 covers 15 residues. DNA of the CDR3: TGTGCCAGCAGTACGGAACGGGCGCCGGGGACTGAAGCTTTCTTT. Its protein is CASSTERAPGTEAFF.

In this sample, this clonotype turned up many times. This chain uses TRBV5-6 with TRBJ2-4; the D gene could be TRBD1 or TRBD2 (6 bases each). This CDR3 is 14 amino acids long. Deletions cut 2 bases from V and 9 bases from J, with 15 bases between. Germline CDR1 is SGHDT and CDR2 is YYEEEE. Here the CDR3 reads CASSLWGAMGIQYF. CDR3 in DNA: TGTGCCAGCAGCTTATGGGGGGCTATGGGCATTCAGTACTTC.

The V and J genes are TRBV7-8 and TRBJ2-5; 7 nucleotides match TRBD2. The ends lost 6 bases at V and 5 bases at J; junction bases unmatched: 6. CDR1 is SGHVS, CDR2 FQNEAQ, per germline. The length of the CDR3 is 13 residues. CDR3 sequence reads: CASSRGRRETQYF. Here the CDR3 DNA reads TGTGCCAGCAGTCGCGGGAGAAGGGAGACCCAGTACTTC.

This clonotype has a handful of counts. The V and J genes are TRBV12-5 and TRBJ1-5; a possible D gene is TRBD1 (5 bases). V dropped 1 base and J dropped 3 bases, with 13 bases sitting between them. Germline CDR1 and CDR2: LGHNT and FRNRAP. The CDR3 is 16 amino acids. The CDR3 bases are TGTGCTAGTGGTTTGGAGGGACCGAAATTCAATCAGCCCCAGCATTTT. This translates into CASGLEGPKFNQPQHF. Based on the CDR3 plus reference TRBV12-5 and TRBJ1-5, the full variable domain is DARVTQTPRHKVTEMGQEVTMRCQPILGHNTVFWYRQTMMQGLELLAYFRNRAPLDDSGMPKDRFSAEMPDATLATLKIQPSEPRDSAVYFCASGLEGPKFNQPQHFGDGTRLSIL.